These 20 T cell receptor beta chains were sequenced from one sample in a study of blood T cell repertoires in COVID-19. The repertoire was sequenced with immunoSEQ multiplex PCR; TCRdb's copy has only in-frame clones and lacks some. The sample includes over 30,000 clones, 65% to 85% of them seen just once. The sequencing input was peripheral blood. The origin of the receptors is a man older than 75 with active or convalescent COVID-19.

This sequence joins TRBV13 and TRBJ2-7, with D possibly TRBD1 on 5 matching bases. CDR3 size: 12 residues. Trimming removed 5 bases from V and 7 bases from J, with 12 bases in between. CDR1 PRHDT and CDR2 FYEKMQ come from the germline V gene (reference sequence). The CDR3: CASSEGAGEQYF. As DNA, the CDR3 is TGTGCCAGCAGCGAAGGGGCAGGGGAGCAGTACTTC.

The chain carries TRBV4-2 and TRBJ1-5; tentative D call: TRBD1 (5 bases). The germline V and J ends were trimmed by 0 bases and 7 bases, with 7 bases remaining between them. The CDR3 totals 13 residues. The germline gives CDR1 LGHNA, CDR2 YNFKEQ. The CDR3 nucleotides are TGTGCCAGCAGCCAAGACAGGGTACAGCCCCAGCATTTT. This encodes CASSQDRVQPQHF.

The chain joins TRBV5-4 to TRBJ2-5; TRBD2 might be the D (6 bases). Germline V gives CDR1 SGHNT, CDR2 YYREEE (reference sequence). V was shortened by 0 bases and J by 6 bases, with 18 bases between the two germline ends. CDR3 length: 16 amino acids. The CDR3 region is CASSLEPGAGRQTQYF. DNA for the CDR3: TGTGCCAGCAGCTTGGAGCCGGGAGCAGGTCGTCAGACCCAGTACTTC. Drawing the rest from reference TRBV5-4 and TRBJ2-5, the complete variable domain is ETGVTQSPTHLIKTRGQQVTLRCSSQSGHNTVSWYQQALGQGPQFIFQYYREEENGRGNFPPRFSGLQFPNYSSELNVNALELDDSALYLCASSLEPGAGRQTQYFGPGTRLLVL.

This chain connects TRBV3-1 (or the pseudogene TRBV3-2) to TRBJ2-3; 9 bases are a match to TRBD2. With 5 bases clipped from V and 2 bases from J, the junction kept 8 bases outside the gene matches. The germline V gene encodes CDR1 LGHDT and CDR2 YNNKEL (reference sequence). This CDR3 has 16 amino acids. This chain's CDR3 is CASSWGSGGYTDTQYF. CDR3 in DNA: TGTGCCAGCAGCTGGGGGAGCGGGGGGTACACAGATACGCAGTATTTT.

This chain links TRBV29-1 with TRBJ1-2; D call uncertain. This CDR3 has 11 residues. The germline CDR1 and CDR2 sequences are SQVTM and ANQGSEA. V was pared by 7 bases and J by 2 bases, with 8 bases between. The CDR3 coding sequence is TGCAGCGCATGGGAGAACTATGGCTACACCTTC. Its protein is CSAWENYGYTF. Variable domain in full (rest from reference TRBV29-1 and TRBJ1-2): SAVISQKPSRDICQRGTSLTIQCQVDSQVTMMFWYRQQPGQSLTLIATANQGSEATYESGFVIDKFPISRPNLTFSTLTVSNMSPEDSSIYLCSAWENYGYTFGSGTRLTVV.

This chain joins TRBV6-1 and TRBJ2-3, with 9 bases fitting TRBD2. Per the germline V gene, CDR1 is MNHNS and CDR2 is SASEGT. The CDR3 has 15 amino acids. The trim removed 2 bases at V and 7 bases at J, leaving 7 bases unmatched. The CDR3 DNA sequence: TGTGCCAGCAGTGAAACTGCGGGGGGGCCGAATACGCAGTATTTT. Protein sequence: CASSETAGGPNTQYF.

The J gene is TRBJ1-2, the V gene TRBV19, with 7 positions matching TRBD1. The CDR3 sequence is 16 residues long. With V trimmed by 3 bases and J by 5 bases, 12 bases remained unmatched. Germline CDR1 and CDR2: LNHDA and SQIVND (reference sequence). The CDR3 loop is CASSILTGLRRYGYTF. The CDR3 nucleotides are TGTGCCAGTAGTATCCTGACAGGGCTTCGTCGATATGGCTACACCTTC.

This chain connects TRBV6-5 to TRBJ1-1, with TRBD1 as a possible D gene (6 bases). Deletions cut 2 bases from V and 1 base from J, with 8 bases between. The CDR3 runs 14 residues. Germline values: CDR1 MNHEY, CDR2 SVGAGI. The CDR3 region has the DNA TGTGCCAGCAGTTACATACAGGGGAACACTGAAGCTTTCTTT. Translation gives CASSYIQGNTEAFF.

This clone was seen a handful of times. CDR3 sequence: CASNRRGTDTQYF. The CDR3 DNA follows: TGTGCCAGCAATCGTAGGGGAACTGATACGCAGTATTTT. This chain uses TRBV27 with TRBJ2-3, with D possibly being TRBD1 (5 bases). V lost 7 bases and J lost 6, with 14 bases in between. Germline V gives CDR1 MNHEY, CDR2 SMNVEV (reference sequence). The CDR3 sequence is 13 residues long.

The chain joins TRBV7-9 to TRBJ2-4; 13 bases are a match to TRBD2. Germline lookup yields CDR1 SEHNR and CDR2 FQNEAQ (reference sequence). There are 18 residues in the CDR3. The trim removed 5 bases at V and 5 bases at J, leaving 12 bases unmatched. The chain's CDR3 is CASSPWRLAGGIQNIQYF. For the CDR3, the DNA is TGTGCCAGCAGCCCCTGGAGACTAGCGGGGGGTATCCAAAACATTCAGTACTTC.

This clone was detected only a few times. The gene calls are TRBV4-3 and TRBJ2-7; 8 bases agree with TRBD2. The CDR3 length is 16 residues. Looked up from germline, CDR1 is LGHNA and CDR2 is YSLEER. With 6 bases clipped from V and 3 bases from J, the junction kept 13 bases outside the gene matches. CDR3 amino acids: CASSSELAGQGYEQYF. The CDR3 DNA is TGCGCCAGCAGTTCTGAGTTAGCGGGACAAGGCTACGAGCAGTACTTC.

The CDR3 region has the DNA TGTGCCAGCAGAACGTTGGGACAAAATTACGAGCAGTACTTC. This encodes CASRTLGQNYEQYF. The chain combines TRBV5-4 with TRBJ2-7; D possibly corresponds to TRBD1 (6 bases). Germline values: CDR1 SGHNT, CDR2 YYREEE (reference sequence). The CDR3 loop spans 14 amino acids. Trimming removed 5 bases from V and 4 bases from J, with 16 bases in between.

The gene calls are TRBV6-2 or TRBV6-3 and TRBJ1-2, with D perhaps TRBD1 (5 bases). The CDR3 sequence is 11 residues long. Trimming removed 8 bases at V and 8 bases at J, with 12 bases between. CDR1 and CDR2 from the germline V gene are MNHEY and SVGEGT. The CDR3 nucleotides are TGTGCCAGCGGCCAAGGGGTCGGCTACACCTTC. It codes for CASGQGVGYTF.

The rearrangement links TRBV27 to TRBJ1-6; 7 bases are shared with TRBD1. The junction had 19 bases not matched to a gene; V was cut back by 5 bases and J by 12 bases. Germline V lookup: CDR1 MNHEY, CDR2 SMNVEV (reference sequence). This CDR3 is 17 amino acids long. The CDR3 is CASSLLSSDRTTLPLHF. The CDR3 DNA reads as TGTGCCAGCAGTCTCTTATCCTCGGACAGGACTACTCTACCCCTCCACTTT.

The chain employs TRBV4-2 and TRBJ1-2; possible D gene TRBD1, 5 bases. Germline CDR1 and CDR2: LGHNA and YNFKEQ. The CDR3 loop spans 14 amino acids. With 3 bases removed from V and 4 bases from J, the gap between germline ends came to 12 bases. Here the CDR3 reads CASSHADTAYGYTF. The CDR3 nucleotides are TGTGCCAGCAGCCACGCGGACACGGCCTATGGCTACACCTTC.

This chain uses TRBV5-4 with TRBJ1-2; D perhaps matches TRBD1 (5 bases). V shed 4 bases and J shed 5 bases, with 24 bases lying between them. Germline V CDR1 and CDR2: SGHNT, YYREEE (reference sequence). This CDR3 contains 17 residues. The CDR3 DNA is TGTGCCAGCAGCCCAACCAATCCGACAGACCTACTTTATGGCTACACCTTC. Its protein is CASSPTNPTDLLYGYTF.

This clone was found a few times. This chain uses TRBV13 with TRBJ2-5; 11 bases are shared with TRBD2. The V gene end was trimmed by 7 bases and the J gene end by 2 bases; junction bases not matched to a gene: 6. Germline CDR1 PRHDT, CDR2 FYEKMQ (reference sequence). CDR3 length equals 15 residues. The CDR3 DNA reads TGTGCCAGCACCTGGACTAGCGGGTATCAAGAGACCCAGTACTTC. It translates to CASTWTSGYQETQYF.

This clone appeared once. V gene TRBV9 combines with J gene TRBJ1-6; D uncertain. This CDR3 region has 15 residues. Germline values: CDR1 SGDLS, CDR2 YYNGEE. The V end was cut by 1 base, the J end by 3 bases, with 8 bases between. CDR3 region: CASSVYSGYNSPLHF. As DNA, the CDR3 is TGTGCCAGCAGCGTATATTCCGGCTATAATTCACCCCTCCACTTT.

In its sample, this clone was seen a few times. The chain employs TRBV6-6 and TRBJ1-6; perhaps TRBD1 as D (5 bases). The V and J ends lost 0 bases and 9 bases respectively, with 12 bases between them. This CDR3 is built from 15 residues. The germline CDR1 and CDR2 sequences are MNHNY and SVGAGI (reference sequence). The CDR3 DNA reads as TGTGCCAGCAGTTACTCGGGCAGGGAGGGTTCACCCCTCCACTTT. Its translation is CASSYSGREGSPLHF.

The genes are TRBV6-1 and TRBJ2-1; 12 bases are shared with TRBD2. The CDR3 length is 15 residues. Germline lookup yields CDR1 MNHNS and CDR2 SASEGT. Unmatched junction bases numbered 0, after V lost 3 bases and J lost 3 bases. The CDR3 coding sequence is TGTGCCAGCAGTGAGACTAGCGGGAGCTACAATGAGCAGTTCTTC. Translating it yields CASSETSGSYNEQFF.